Listed here is a single TCR beta chain. This record comes from a study of T cell responses to AZD1222 COVID-19 vaccine. Method: immunoSEQ multiplex PCR; TCRdb's copy keeps in-frame clones and lacks some. The sample consists of about 150,000 clones, approximately 90% of them appearing once. The CDR3 is made up of 14 amino acids. Germline V gives CDR1 SEHNR, CDR2 FQNEAQ (reference sequence). V lost 6 bases and J 0 bases, leaving 8 bases between the germline ends. This clonotype originated in an adult who received the AZD1222 COVID-19 vaccine. V and J are TRBV7-9 and TRBJ2-2; D gene uncertain. This material consisted of peripheral blood, taken 28 days after the second AZD1222 dose. CDR3 in amino acids: CASRAETNTGELFF. In DNA form, the CDR3 reads TGTGCCAGCAGAGCCGAGACGAACACCGGGGAGCTGTTTTTT.